This T cell receptor beta chain emerged from a study of blood T cell repertoires in COVID-19. Overall study: PBMCs, B-cell-depleted T cells, or T cells were the source of the cDNA or gDNA that made up the material.

The germline gives CDR1 SGDLS, CDR2 YYNGEE. The ends were cut back, 4 bases at V and 3 bases at J, with 17 bases in the middle. This CDR3 has 16 residues. Study members were between about 18 and 89 years old and lived in 24 US regions. Participants had their cohort set by participant-reported clinical history. The study counted Cohort 3 donors as recovered given two negative PCRs, clearance, or symptom resolution. The assay was immunoSEQ multiplex PCR, and TCRdb's table has in-frame clones only and misses some. Among approximately 230,000 clones, approximately 80% were seen once, and the ten largest hold over 12%.

This rearrangement joins TRBV9 to TRBJ1-3; TRBD1 is a possible D gene (5 bases). Source material: PBMCs or T cells enriched from blood (not recorded which). The source of this sequence is a man between 40 and 49 years old who had recovered from COVID-19. CDR3 bases: TGTGCCAGCAGCCCCCTGATAGGAGGGGATGGAAACACCATATATTTT. It encodes CASSPLIGGDGNTIYF.